The T cell receptor (beta chain) described here comes from a study of cytomegalovirus exposure and HLA in healthy donors. The donors were part of the approximately 120-subject validation cohort, which stood apart from the 666-subject first cohort. V was shortened by 3 bases and J by 6 bases, with 12 bases between the two germline ends. This CDR3 contains 13 residues. Germline-derived CDR1 and CDR2 are LGHNT and FRNRAP. TCRdb's table, derived via immunoSEQ multiplex PCR, lists solely in-frame clones and lacks some. The sample records about 130,000 clones, around four fifths being singletons. Sequencing was carried out using PBMCs. This sequence originates from a man aged 25 to 40 in good health and CMV-seropositive. V is TRBV12-5 and J is TRBJ2-7, with no clear D. CDR3 loop: CASGLTDRGEQYF. CDR3 bases: TGTGCTAGTGGTTTAACTGATAGAGGCGAGCAGTACTTC.